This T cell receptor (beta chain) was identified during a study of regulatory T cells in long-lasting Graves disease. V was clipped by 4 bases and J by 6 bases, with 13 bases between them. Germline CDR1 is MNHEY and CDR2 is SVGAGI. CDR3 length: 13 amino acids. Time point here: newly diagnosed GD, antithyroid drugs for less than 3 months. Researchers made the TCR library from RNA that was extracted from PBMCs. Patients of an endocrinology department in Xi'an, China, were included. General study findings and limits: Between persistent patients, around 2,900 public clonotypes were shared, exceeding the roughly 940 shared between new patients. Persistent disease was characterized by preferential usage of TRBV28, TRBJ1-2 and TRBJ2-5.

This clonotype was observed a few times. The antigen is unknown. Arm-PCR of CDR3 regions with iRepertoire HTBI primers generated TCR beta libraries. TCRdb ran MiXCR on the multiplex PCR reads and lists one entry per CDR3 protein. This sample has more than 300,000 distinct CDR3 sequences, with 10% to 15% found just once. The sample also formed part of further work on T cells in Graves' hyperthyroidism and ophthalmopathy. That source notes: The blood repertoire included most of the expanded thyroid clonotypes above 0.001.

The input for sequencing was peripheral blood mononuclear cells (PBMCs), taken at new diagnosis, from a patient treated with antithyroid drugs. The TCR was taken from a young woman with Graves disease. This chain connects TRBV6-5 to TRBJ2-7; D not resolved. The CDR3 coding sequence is TGTGCCAGCAGTTTCGACGACAAGGGCGAGCAGTACTTC. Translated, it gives CASSFDDKGEQYF.